This TCR beta chain was captured by sequencing in a study of sequential checkpoint blockade in melanoma. The CDR3 is made up of 16 amino acids. The germline V gene has CDR1 SQVTM and CDR2 ANQGSEA. The V gene end was trimmed by 1 base and the J gene end by 1 base; junction bases not matched to a gene: 7. Profiling relied on immunoSEQ multiplex PCR, and the TCRdb table lists in-frame clones only, not all of them. The sample shows around 30,000 clones, 80% to 90% of them seen only once. Treatment reported: randomized to nivolumab then ipilimumab (arm A) or the reverse (arm B). J is TRBJ2-7 and V is TRBV29-1, with 10 bases lining up with TRBD1. Material: CD8+ T cells sorted from blood (inferred from file names), obtained from a patient given nivolumab and ipilimumab in sequence. This clonotype was obtained from a human donor with melanoma. CDR3 DNA: TGCAGCGTTGAAGGTTTGGGGACAGGGGATTCCTACGAGCAGTACTTC. It is translated as CSVEGLGTGDSYEQYF.